Below, 19 T cell receptor beta chains from the same sample are listed, as sequenced in a study of blood T cell repertoires in COVID-19. The table came from immunoSEQ multiplex PCR; TCRdb's copy has only in-frame clones and leaves some out. The profile shows some 250,000 clones, around nine tenths of them singletons. Sequencing was done on a sample of peripheral blood. The receptors here all came from a man aged 25-45 years with active or convalescent COVID-19.

The chain carries TRBV5-1 and TRBJ2-7; D call uncertain. Between the trimmed V and J ends, which lost 4 bases and 2 bases, there was a span of 10 bases. The CDR3 is made up of 13 amino acids. The germline CDR1 and CDR2 sequences are SGHRS and YFSETQ. The CDR3 DNA is TGCGCCAGCAGCGCCGCTGGGCCCTACGAGCAGTACTTC. This translates into CASSAAGPYEQYF.

This clone has only a few counts. The chain uses TRBV7-2 and TRBJ2-3; D call uncertain. The ends were cut back, 5 bases at V and 0 bases at J, with 12 bases in the middle. The CDR3 runs 15 residues. Germline lookup yields CDR1 SGHTA and CDR2 FQGNSA. The chain's CDR3 is CASSPRRHSTDTQYF. CDR3 DNA: TGTGCCAGCAGCCCGCGGCGTCATAGCACAGATACGCAGTATTTT.

The genes are TRBV27 and TRBJ1-5; 8 nucleotides align to TRBD1. The germline V gene has CDR1 MNHEY and CDR2 SMNVEV (reference sequence). CDR3 length equals 14 residues. After removal of 3 bases from V and 6 bases from J, the junction contained 4 bases not matched to a gene. CDR3 DNA: TGTGCCAGCAGTTTGATGACAGGGGTTCAGCCCCAGCATTTT. Translated: CASSLMTGVQPQHF.

This sequence joins TRBV28 and TRBJ1-3; D not resolved. This CDR3 has 17 residues. The germline gives CDR1 MDHEN, CDR2 SYDVKM. With 4 bases removed from V and 1 base from J, the gap between germline ends came to 17 bases. The CDR3 DNA sequence: TGTGCCAGCAGTTCCCCAGGCAGACAAAGGTCTGGAAACACCATATATTTT. Translation gives CASSSPGRQRSGNTIYF.

The CDR3 loop reads CASSVGDTPSGNTIYF. The CDR3 DNA is TGTGCCAGCAGCGTAGGGGACACACCCTCTGGAAACACCATATATTTT. The V gene is TRBV9, the J gene TRBJ1-3; TRBD1 is a possible D gene (6 bases). Germline V gene data show CDR1 as SGDLS and CDR2 as YYNGEE. This CDR3 contains 16 residues. V was shortened by 0 bases and J by 0 bases, with 10 bases between the two germline ends.

CDR3 residues: CSVGTGVLPYEQYF. The CDR3 bases are TGCAGCGTTGGGACAGGGGTATTACCCTACGAGCAGTACTTC. This chain connects TRBV29-1 to TRBJ2-7, with 9 bases matching TRBD1. Per germline, CDR1 SQVTM and CDR2 ANQGSEA. The CDR3 consists of 14 residues. Losses at the gene ends were 4 bases for V and 2 bases for J; bases not matched to a gene: 6.

The J gene is TRBJ1-4, the V gene TRBV19; D is perhaps TRBD1 (6 bases). Trimming removed 2 bases at V and 0 bases at J, with 19 bases between. The germline CDR1 and CDR2 sequences are LNHDA and SQIVND (reference sequence). There are 19 residues in the CDR3. Written as DNA, the CDR3 is TGTGCCAGTAGTATACGCCGGACAGCTAATCTTGCAACTAATGAAAAACTGTTTTTT. Protein: CASSIRRTANLATNEKLFF.

The rearrangement links TRBV29-1 to TRBJ2-2; 7 bases fit TRBD1. V trimming: 7 bases; J trimming: 6 bases; junction bases outside the gene matches: 14. The germline V gene has CDR1 SQVTM and CDR2 ANQGSEA. The CDR3 totals 15 residues. CDR3 residues: CSASKQGVVSGELFF. The CDR3 nucleotides read TGCAGCGCCTCGAAGCAGGGGGTTGTATCCGGGGAGCTGTTTTTT.

The J gene is TRBJ2-2, the V gene TRBV6-6, with 10 bases identical to TRBD1. CDR3 size: 19 residues. The ends lost 5 bases at V and 0 bases at J; junction bases unmatched: 12. Germline V CDR1 and CDR2: MNHNY, SVGAGI (reference sequence). The CDR3 reads CASSPPGQGYFANTGELFF. CDR3 DNA sequence: TGTGCCAGCAGTCCTCCGGGACAGGGGTACTTCGCGAACACCGGGGAGCTGTTTTTT.

The chain has TRBV4-3 and TRBJ2-7; 11 nucleotides align to TRBD2. V gave up 2 bases and J gave up 1 base; unmatched junction bases: 4. Germline assignment: CDR1 LGHNA and CDR2 YSLEER. CDR3 length: 16 amino acids. CDR3 region: CASSQTLAGESYEQYF. The CDR3 nucleotides are TGCGCCAGCAGCCAAACACTAGCGGGGGAATCCTACGAGCAGTACTTC.

Regarding this clone: Other DNA sequences in this sample translate to the same CDR3. The chain is built from TRBV30 and TRBJ1-5, with D possibly being TRBD1 (5 bases). CDR3 length: 13 residues. In germline, CDR1 is GTSNPN, CDR2 SVGIG (reference sequence). Trimming took 0 bases from V and 2 from J, leaving 5 bases between them. The CDR3 protein is CAWSVQGNQPQHF. DNA for the CDR3: TGTGCCTGGAGTGTACAGGGCAATCAGCCCCAGCATTTT.

The chain recombines TRBV4-1 with TRBJ2-1; perhaps TRBD2 as D (6 bases). Germline loops: CDR1 MGHRA, CDR2 YSYEKL. V was cut by 3 bases and J by 9 bases, with 18 bases left in between. CDR3 length equals 15 residues. CDR3 in amino acids: CASSQGTWGTPEQFF. In DNA form, the CDR3 reads TGCGCCAGCAGCCAGGGAACATGGGGGACTCCTGAGCAGTTCTTC.

This clone was counted a few times. The chain uses TRBV4-1 and TRBJ1-4; D gene uncertain. Germline CDR1 and CDR2: MGHRA and YSYEKL. This CDR3 is 15 amino acids long. The V end was cut by 3 bases, the J end by 6 bases, with 14 bases between. The CDR3 reads CASSQTNLRYEKLFF. The CDR3, as DNA: TGCGCCAGCAGCCAGACAAACCTCAGATATGAAAAACTGTTTTTT.

This chain connects TRBV18 to TRBJ2-1; TRBD2 matches 11 bases. V lost 1 base and J lost 8; bases outside the gene matches: 7. The germline CDR1 and CDR2 sequences are KGHSH and LQKENI. The CDR3 spans 16 residues. The CDR3 loop reads CASSPLAGGQLYEQFF. CDR3 DNA sequence: TGTGCCAGCTCACCACTAGCGGGGGGGCAATTATATGAGCAGTTCTTC.

The V and J genes are TRBV2 and TRBJ1-1; tentative D call: TRBD1 (6 bases). V lost 7 bases, J lost 2 bases, and 17 bases lay in between. Germline CDR1 and CDR2: SNHLY and FYNNEI. This CDR3 has 15 residues. The CDR3 DNA reads TGTGCCAGCACCATAAGTCAGGGGATTAACACTGAAGCTTTCTTT. Its translation is CASTISQGINTEAFF.

CDR3 sequence: CASSPPPALTSGDNTDTQYF. CDR3 sequence (DNA): TGTGCCAGCTCACCACCTCCCGCTTTGACTAGCGGGGACAACACAGATACGCAGTATTTT. This rearrangement joins TRBV18 to TRBJ2-3; 11 bases map to TRBD2. V was pared by 0 bases and J by 2 bases, with 13 bases of the junction left unmatched. This CDR3 contains 20 residues. CDR1 KGHSH and CDR2 LQKENI come from the germline V gene.

The genes are TRBV7-9 and TRBJ1-5; TRBD1 matches at 8 bases. The germline gives CDR1 SEHNR, CDR2 FQNEAQ (reference sequence). The trim removed 6 bases at V and 2 bases at J, leaving 9 bases unmatched. The CDR3 runs 16 residues. CDR3 DNA sequence: TGTGCCAGCAGTTCCACCGGGACAGGAGGCAATCAGCCCCAGCATTTT. Translation: CASSSTGTGGNQPQHF. The variable domain in full, completed from reference TRBV7-9 and TRBJ1-5, reads DTGVSQNPRHKITKRGQNVTFRCDPISEHNRLYWYRQTLGQGPEFLTYFQNEAQLEKSRLLSDRFSAERPKGSFSTLEIQRTEQGDSAMYLCASSSTGTGGNQPQHFGDGTRLSIL.

A few counts support this clone. This sequence joins TRBV4-3 and TRBJ1-4, with a weak D call TRBD1 (6 bases). CDR3 length: 15 residues. In germline, CDR1 is LGHNA, CDR2 YSLEER. The V end was cut by 1 base, the J end by 11 bases, with 17 bases between. Here the CDR3 DNA reads TGCGCCAGCAGCCAAGGGGACACCCGGGTCGGGAAACTGTTTTTT. It is translated as CASSQGDTRVGKLFF.

The chain carries TRBV4-1 and TRBJ1-4, with a weak D call TRBD1 (6 bases). CDR3 length: 16 residues. CDR1 is MGHRA and CDR2 is YSYEKL in the germline V gene. Trimming stripped 2 bases from V and 3 bases from J, with 13 bases between. This CDR3 is CASSQSGGPPNEKLFF. The CDR3 region has the DNA TGCGCCAGCAGCCAATCCGGGGGGCCGCCTAATGAAAAACTGTTTTTT.